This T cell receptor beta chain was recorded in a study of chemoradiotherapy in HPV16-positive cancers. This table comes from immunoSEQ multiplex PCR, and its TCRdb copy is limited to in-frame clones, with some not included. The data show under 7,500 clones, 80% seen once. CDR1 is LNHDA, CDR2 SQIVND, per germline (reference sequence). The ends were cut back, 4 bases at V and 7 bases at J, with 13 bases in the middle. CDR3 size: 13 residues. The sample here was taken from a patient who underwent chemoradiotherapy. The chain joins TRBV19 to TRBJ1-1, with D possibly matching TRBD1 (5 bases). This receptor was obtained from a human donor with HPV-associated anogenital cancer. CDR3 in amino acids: CASSTQDTGEAFF. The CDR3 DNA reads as TGTGCCAGTAGTACCCAGGACACAGGTGAAGCTTTCTTT.